These 11 T cell receptor beta chains came from one sample sequenced in a study of blood T cell repertoires in COVID-19. Sequencing was performed with immunoSEQ multiplex PCR; in TCRdb, only in-frame clones are kept and a portion is missing. The table shows 200,000 or so clones, with around four fifths occurring only once. Sequencing used PBMCs or T cells enriched from blood (not recorded which). These receptors originate from a woman between 45 and 60 years old who had been exposed to COVID-19.

The chain has TRBV6-5 and TRBJ1-1, with D possibly matching TRBD1 (5 bases). CDR3 length: 14 amino acids. Germline V lookup: CDR1 MNHEY, CDR2 SVGAGI. Between the trimmed V and J ends, which lost 6 bases and 3 bases, there was a span of 14 bases. CDR3 sequence: CASSSRGVDTEAFF. The DNA for the CDR3 is TGTGCCAGCAGCTCCCGGGGGGTGGACACTGAAGCTTTCTTT.

J is TRBJ2-5 and V is TRBV9; 8 bases are a match to TRBD2. From germline, CDR1 is SGDLS and CDR2 YYNGEE. There are 14 residues in the CDR3. The V segment lost 1 base and the J segment 5 bases; nucleotides outside the gene matches: 4. CDR3 coding DNA: TGTGCCAGCAGCGTAAGAGCGGGGGATGAGACCCAGTACTTC. Its translation: CASSVRAGDETQYF.

The V call is TRBV27, the J call TRBJ1-2; 7 bases agree with TRBD1. This CDR3 is 14 amino acids long. The germline gives CDR1 MNHEY, CDR2 SMNVEV (reference sequence). J gave up 5 bases and V 4 bases, and 7 bases lay outside the gene matches. As DNA, the CDR3 is TGTGCCAGCAGTTCCCGGACAGGTTTTTATGGCTACACCTTC. This sequence encodes CASSSRTGFYGYTF.

This clone has a single count. The chain couples TRBV7-9 to TRBJ2-1, with D unresolved. Germline-derived CDR1 and CDR2 are SEHNR and FQNEAQ (reference sequence). The CDR3 extends over 12 amino acids. The V gene lost 3 bases and the J gene lost 10 bases, with 10 bases spanning the gap. CDR3 protein: CASSFEAREQFF. CDR3 sequence (DNA): TGTGCCAGCAGCTTCGAGGCAAGAGAGCAGTTCTTC.

V gene TRBV19 combines with J gene TRBJ1-3; maybe TRBD1 (5 bases). In germline, CDR1 is LNHDA, CDR2 SQIVND (reference sequence). The CDR3 runs 10 residues. The V end lost 7 bases, the J end lost 8 bases, and 6 bases lay between the germline ends. In DNA, the CDR3 is TGTGCCAGTAAAGGGGACACCATATATTTT. Translating gives CASKGDTIYF. Looking up the rest from reference TRBV19 and TRBJ1-3 gives the full variable domain: DGGITQSPKYLFRKEGQNVTLSCEQNLNHDAMYWYRQDPGQGLRLIYYSQIVNDFQKGDIAEGYSVSREKKESFPLTVTSAQKNPTAFYLCASKGDTIYFGEGSWLTVV.

This chain connects TRBV15 to TRBJ2-1; possible D gene TRBD2, 5 bases. V was pared by 5 bases and J by 0 bases, with 14 bases between. The CDR3 consists of 16 residues. Per the germline V gene, CDR1 is LNHNV and CDR2 is YYDKDF (reference sequence). The CDR3 region is CATSLGLSSSYNEQFF. CDR3 bases: TGTGCCACCAGCCTAGGACTTTCGAGCTCCTACAATGAGCAGTTCTTC.

The V and J genes are TRBV6-6 and TRBJ1-4; tentative D call: TRBD1 (6 bases). Per germline, CDR1 MNHNY and CDR2 SVGAGI (reference sequence). V lost 5 bases and J lost 5, with 15 bases in between. This CDR3 is 15 amino acids long. The CDR3, as DNA: TGTGCCAGCAGTACCAAACAGGGAAGGAATGAAAAACTGTTTTTT. Encoded protein: CASSTKQGRNEKLFF.

The chain employs TRBV2 and TRBJ1-5, with TRBD1 identical over 9 bases. With 9 bases clipped from V and 2 bases from J, the junction kept 2 bases outside the gene matches. Germline values: CDR1 SNHLY, CDR2 FYNNEI. CDR3 size: 13 residues. This CDR3 reads CASRQGGNQPQHF. CDR3 in DNA: TGTGCCAGTAGACAGGGGGGCAATCAGCCCCAGCATTTT.

This clone was seen once. This rearrangement joins TRBV5-6 to TRBJ1-5; 7 bases are shared with TRBD1. Germline CDR1 reads SGHDT; CDR2 reads YYEEEE. J was trimmed by 4 bases and V by 4 bases; bases with no gene match: 11. The CDR3 sequence is 16 residues long. The CDR3 DNA reads TGTGCCAGCAGCCGGATGACAGGGTACGGGAATCAGCCCCAGCATTTT. It translates to CASSRMTGYGNQPQHF.

The genes are TRBV2 and TRBJ1-2, with 11 bases lining up with TRBD1. The germline V gene has CDR1 SNHLY and CDR2 FYNNEI. The CDR3 is 15 amino acids. Trimming took 6 bases from V and 5 from J; bases not matched to a gene: 8. The CDR3 region has the DNA TGTGCCAGCAGCCCCACCGGGACAGGGGGGTATGGCTACACCTTC. Amino acid sequence: CASSPTGTGGYGYTF.

CDR3 DNA: TGTGCCAGCAGTTACCCCAGCGGGACATCAACAGATACGCAGTATTTT. It encodes CASSYPSGTSTDTQYF. The chain couples TRBV6-5 to TRBJ2-3; a weak D match, TRBD2 (7 bases). Germline values: CDR1 MNHEY, CDR2 SVGAGI. The ends were cut back, 2 bases at V and 3 bases at J, with 15 bases in the middle. This CDR3 is 16 amino acids long.